The 16 T cell receptor beta chains below come from one sample, sequenced in a study of T cells in Graves' hyperthyroidism and ophthalmopathy. Researchers amplified the TCR beta CDR3 regions from RNA transcripts. TCR CDR3 underwent first-round RT-PCR with the HTBI primer set. TCRdb reprocessed the multiplex PCR reads with MiXCR, giving one entry per CDR3 protein. The sample has around 250,000 distinct CDR3 sequences, less than 15% seen once; the top ten hold about an eighth. What was sequenced was blood. The receptors originated from a woman in her thirties or forties with Graves' hyperthyroidism that later progressed to Graves' ophthalmopathy.

This clonotype was picked up a small number of times. The CDR3 here is CASSLMFGGVRGTEAFF. In DNA, the CDR3 is TGTGCCAGCAGTTTAATGTTTGGGGGCGTACGGGGCACTGAAGCTTTCTTT. The rearrangement uses TRBV28 and TRBJ1-1, with TRBD1 as a possible D gene (6 bases). Deletions cut 2 bases from V and 4 bases from J, with 20 bases between. Germline V gene data show CDR1 as MDHEN and CDR2 as SYDVKM. The CDR3 has 17 amino acids.

The chain couples TRBV19 to TRBJ1-5; no definite D call. The CDR3 covers 16 residues. Between the trimmed V and J ends, which lost 1 base and 4 bases, there was a span of 14 bases. The germline gives CDR1 LNHDA, CDR2 SQIVND (reference sequence). The CDR3 coding sequence is TGTGCCAGTAGTATAGGGTATAGGGTGAAGAATCAGCCCCAGCATTTT. Encoded protein: CASSIGYRVKNQPQHF.

The sample holds many counts of this clonotype. The chain recombines TRBV11-2 with TRBJ2-1; 10 bases are a match to TRBD1. V was clipped by 5 bases and J by 8 bases; unmatched bases: 6. Germline CDR1 SGHAT, CDR2 FQNNGV. The CDR3 consists of 14 residues. The CDR3 region is CASSPSTGGYEQFF. In DNA, the CDR3 is TGTGCCAGCAGCCCTTCGACAGGGGGCTATGAGCAGTTCTTC.

Remarks on this clonotype: A read error is possible here, since a much larger clone lies one base away. The chain uses TRBV14 and TRBJ1-1; D is possibly TRBD1 (5 bases). The CDR3 runs to 12 residues. The ends were cut back, 8 bases at V and 5 bases at J, with 12 bases in the middle. Germline-derived CDR1 and CDR2 are SGHDN and FVKESK. DNA of the CDR3: TGTGCCAGCCCCTCGGGGGGGACTGAAGCTTTCTTT. This codes for CASPSGGTEAFF.

This clonotype appeared many times. The chain links TRBV20-1 to TRBJ1-1, with D possibly TRBD1 on 6 matching bases. Germline loops: CDR1 DFQATT, CDR2 SNEGSKA (reference sequence). The CDR3 is made up of 13 amino acids. Trimming removed 6 bases at V and 4 bases at J, with 15 bases between. The CDR3 protein is CSATRGEGTEAFF. The DNA for the CDR3 is TGCAGTGCGACGAGGGGGGAAGGCACTGAAGCTTTCTTT.

This clonotype showed up many times. J is TRBJ1-2 and V is TRBV12-3 or TRBV12-4; no clear D gene. The ends were cut back, 1 base at V and 8 bases at J, with 5 bases in the middle. The CDR3 has 11 residues. In DNA, the CDR3 is TGTGCCAGCAGTTTAGGTGTCGGCTACACCTTC. Translated, it gives CASSLGVGYTF.

The chain has TRBV9 and TRBJ2-4; 9 bases are a match to TRBD1. V lost 0 bases and J lost 3; bases outside the gene matches: 16. Germline V gene data show CDR1 as SGDLS and CDR2 as YYNGEE. This CDR3 contains 20 residues. The CDR3 protein is CASSVGGGQGWFKGKNIQYF. CDR3 nucleotides: TGTGCCAGCAGCGTAGGCGGGGGACAGGGTTGGTTTAAGGGCAAAAACATTCAGTACTTC.

This clonotype was seen ten or more times. V gene TRBV3-1 combines with J gene TRBJ1-5; TRBD1 aligns across 11 bases. The CDR3 is made up of 15 amino acids. V lost 0 bases and J lost 9; bases outside the gene matches: 4. CDR1 LGHDT and CDR2 YNNKEL come from the germline V gene (reference sequence). CDR3 DNA sequence: TGTGCCAGCAGCCAAGATGGGACAGGGGGAAGGCCCCAGCATTTT. The encoded protein is CASSQDGTGGRPQHF.

This clonotype appeared many times. The rearrangement uses TRBV27 and TRBJ2-3; D ambiguous. The CDR3 has 16 residues. V was shortened by 1 base and J by 0 bases, with 11 bases between the two germline ends. The germline CDR1 and CDR2 sequences are MNHEY and SMNVEV (reference sequence). CDR3 residues: CASSLLASQSTDTQYF. CDR3 DNA: TGTGCCAGCAGTTTATTGGCTAGTCAGAGCACAGATACGCAGTATTTT.

The table lists this clonotype with many counts. This chain uses TRBV18 with TRBJ1-1, with no clear D. Looked up from germline, CDR1 is KGHSH and CDR2 is LQKENI. V lost 6 bases and J 2 bases, leaving 13 bases between the germline ends. There are 14 residues in the CDR3. The CDR3 nucleotides are TGTGCCAGCTCTATAGGACGGAAAAACACTGAAGCTTTCTTT. It encodes CASSIGRKNTEAFF.

This clonotype was observed a few times. This sequence may be a read error, since a much larger clone differs from it by one base. The CDR3 does not end in the conserved phenylalanine or tryptophan, so this is likely a read error. This chain connects TRBV11-2 to TRBJ2-1; D is unresolved. Trimming stripped 0 bases from V and 3 bases from J, with 6 bases between. The CDR3 runs 14 residues. Looked up from germline, CDR1 is SGHAT and CDR2 is FQNNGV. The CDR3 coding sequence is TGTGCCAGCAGCTTAGATAGAATCTACAATGAGCAGTTCATC. Protein sequence: CASSLDRIYNEQFI.

V gene TRBV4-2 combines with J gene TRBJ2-7; 9 positions agree with TRBD2. V shed 6 bases and J 5 bases; nucleotides not matched to a gene: 8. The CDR3 has 14 amino acids. Per germline, CDR1 LGHNA and CDR2 YNFKEQ. The CDR3 loop is CASRKSSGIHEQYF. CDR3 DNA: TGTGCCAGCAGGAAGTCTAGCGGGATCCACGAGCAGTACTTC.

This clonotype occurred many times. V gene TRBV2 combines with J gene TRBJ2-5; D is perhaps TRBD1 or TRBD2 (5 bases each). Germline CDR1 and CDR2: SNHLY and FYNNEI. This CDR3 contains 13 residues. Trimming shortened V by 6 bases and J by 5 bases, and 13 bases separated the two germline ends. As DNA, the CDR3 is TGTGCCAGCAGAAACGGGGCATTTGAGACCCAGTACTTC. Translating it yields CASRNGAFETQYF.

This clonotype was counted ten times or more. The chain has TRBV19 and TRBJ1-5, with D uncertain. The germline V gene encodes CDR1 LNHDA and CDR2 SQIVND (reference sequence). The CDR3 length is 14 residues. V was trimmed by 3 bases and J by 2 bases, leaving 8 bases between them. CDR3: CASSIEGGNQPQHF. In DNA, the CDR3 is TGTGCCAGTAGTATTGAGGGTGGCAATCAGCCCCAGCATTTT.

This clonotype was seen at least ten times. This chain connects TRBV12-3 or TRBV12-4 to TRBJ1-5; D gene uncertain. V was trimmed by 6 bases and J by 7 bases, leaving 13 bases between them. CDR3 length: 13 amino acids. CDR3 nucleotide sequence: TGTGCCAGCAGCTCTAGTCCCGGCCAGCCCCAGCATTTT. It is translated as CASSSSPGQPQHF.

This clonotype appeared many times. This rearrangement joins TRBV2 to TRBJ2-1; 11 bases match TRBD2. The CDR3 consists of 18 residues. CDR1 and CDR2 (germline): SNHLY, FYNNEI. V shed 3 bases and J 7 bases; nucleotides not matched to a gene: 14. CDR3 loop: CASSDGYWVAGGWNEQFF. In DNA, the CDR3 is TGTGCCAGCAGTGACGGTTATTGGGTAGCGGGAGGGTGGAATGAGCAGTTCTTC.